Following are 32 T cell receptor beta chains from one sample sequenced in a study of OX40 agonist ivuxolimab in advanced cancers. Repertoires were generated with immunoSEQ multiplex PCR, while TCRdb's copy carries only in-frame clones and drops some. The table shows about 13,000 clones, with 65% to 85% occurring only once. This material consisted of CD4+ or CD8+ T cells sorted from blood, taken in a trial of the OX40 agonist ivuxolimab. The receptors stem from an adult with an advanced solid tumor such as melanoma, head and neck, liver or kidney cancer.

The gene calls are TRBV5-8 and TRBJ2-1; 7 bases align to TRBD1. Germline V gene sequence: CDR1 SGHTS, CDR2 YDEGEE. The CDR3 is 15 amino acids. V lost 4 bases, J lost 2 bases, and 6 bases stayed unmatched. Here the CDR3 DNA reads TGTGCCAGCAGCATAAACAGGGGACCCTACAATGAGCAGTTCTTC. Residues: CASSINRGPYNEQFF.

V gene TRBV27 combines with J gene TRBJ2-1; the match to TRBD2 covers 7 bases. The germline V gene encodes CDR1 MNHEY and CDR2 SMNVEV (reference sequence). Trimming cost V 4 bases and J 2 bases; bases outside gene matches: 5. This CDR3 is 15 amino acids long. As DNA, the CDR3 is TGTGCCAGCAGTTATCTAGCGGAAGCCTACAATGAGCAGTTCTTC. Residues: CASSYLAEAYNEQFF.

The chain recombines TRBV13 with TRBJ2-7; D possibly corresponds to TRBD2 (5 bases). The length of the CDR3 is 12 residues. V was pared by 3 bases and J by 6 bases, with 9 bases between. Per germline, CDR1 PRHDT and CDR2 FYEKMQ (reference sequence). The CDR3 spells CASSLTGSEQYF. The CDR3 DNA sequence: TGTGCCAGCAGCTTGACGGGATCCGAGCAGTACTTC.

The V call is TRBV5-6, the J call TRBJ1-1; 9 nucleotides align to TRBD1. The germline V gene has CDR1 SGHDT and CDR2 YYEEEE. CDR3 length: 13 amino acids. Unmatched junction bases numbered 6, after V lost 4 bases and J lost 8 bases. CDR3 bases: TGTGCCAGCAGCCGACAGGGGGTCCTAGAAGCTTTCTTT. Its translation is CASSRQGVLEAFF.

The CDR3 region has the DNA TGTGCTAGTGGTTGGATGGGTGAGCAGTTCTTC. Translating gives CASGWMGEQFF. J is TRBJ2-1 and V is TRBV12-5; D uncertain. The CDR3 sequence is 11 residues long. Germline loops: CDR1 LGHNT, CDR2 FRNRAP. V gave up 4 bases and J gave up 9 bases, with 7 bases separating them. Drawing the rest from reference TRBV12-5 and TRBJ2-1, the complete variable domain is DARVTQTPRHKVTEMGQEVTMRCQPILGHNTVFWYRQTMMQGLELLAYFRNRAPLDDSGMPKDRFSAEMPDATLATLKIQPSEPRDSAVYFCASGWMGEQFFGPGTRLTVL.

This rearrangement joins TRBV9 to TRBJ2-1; weak D call: TRBD1 (7 bases). V was trimmed by 4 bases and J by 0 bases, leaving 11 bases between them. Germline V gene lookup returns CDR1 SGDLS and CDR2 YYNGEE. This CDR3 region has 15 residues. CDR3 protein: CASSPGGSSYNEQFF. The DNA for the CDR3 is TGTGCCAGCAGCCCAGGGGGGAGCTCCTACAATGAGCAGTTCTTC. Supplemented by reference TRBV9 and TRBJ2-1, the full variable domain reads DSGVTQTPKHLITATGQRVTLRCSPRSGDLSVYWYQQSLDQGLQFLIQYYNGEERAKGNILERFSAQQFPDLHSELNLSSLELGDSALYFCASSPGGSSYNEQFFGPGTRLTVL.

This chain uses TRBV6-9 with TRBJ2-3; D unclear. The CDR3 runs to 10 residues. V was pared by 7 bases and J by 5 bases, with 4 bases between. CDR1 is MNHGY and CDR2 is SVAAGI in the germline V gene. As DNA, the CDR3 is TGTGCCAGCACCGGAGATACGCAGTATTTT. It codes for CASTGDTQYF.

V usage is TRBV11-3 and J usage is TRBJ2-7; 7 bases line up with TRBD2. The trim removed 6 bases at V and 1 base at J, leaving 9 bases unmatched. The length of the CDR3 is 15 residues. The germline V gene has CDR1 SGHNT and CDR2 YENEEA. The chain's CDR3 is CASSGAGDSSYEQYF. The CDR3 coding sequence is TGTGCCAGCAGTGGGGCGGGGGATTCATCCTACGAGCAGTACTTC.

This clone was observed a few times. This chain uses TRBV14 with TRBJ1-5; the D is unclear. Germline values: CDR1 SGHDN, CDR2 FVKESK. Trimming shortened V by 0 bases and J by 6 bases, and 3 bases separated the two germline ends. The CDR3 totals 12 residues. CDR3 region: CASSQEGQPQHF. As DNA, the CDR3 is TGTGCCAGCAGCCAAGAGGGTCAGCCCCAGCATTTT.

Note on this clone: A far larger clone is off by one base, so a read error is likely. The rearrangement uses TRBV11-3 and TRBJ1-5, with 7 bases aligning to TRBD1. CDR3 length: 15 amino acids. V lost 5 bases and J lost 0; bases outside the gene matches: 4. Germline-derived CDR1 and CDR2 are SGHNT and YENEEA. Here the CDR3 reads CASSIQGYSNQPQHF. The CDR3 DNA reads TGTGCCAGCAGCATACAGGGGTATAGCAATCAGCCCCAGCATTTT. The full variable domain, its missing parts supplied by reference TRBV11-3 and TRBJ1-5, is EAGVVQSPRYKIIEKKQPVAFWCNPISGHNTLYWYLQNLGQGPELLIRYENEEAVDDSQLPKDRFSAERLKGVDSTLKIQPAELGDSAVYLCASSIQGYSNQPQHFGDGTRLSIL.

The chain uses TRBV2 and TRBJ1-4, with no clear D. Germline CDR1 is SNHLY and CDR2 is FYNNEI. The CDR3 totals 16 residues. The germline V and J ends were trimmed by 7 bases and 2 bases, with 17 bases remaining between them. CDR3 bases: TGTGCCAGCAAGAGACCCCTAGGTGCGACTAATGAAAAACTGTTTTTT. It codes for CASKRPLGATNEKLFF.

The rearrangement joins TRBV30 to TRBJ2-7; D not certain. This CDR3 contains 13 residues. The ends were cut back, 8 bases at V and 2 bases at J, with 16 bases in the middle. CDR1 GTSNPN and CDR2 SVGIG come from the germline V gene (reference sequence). The CDR3 sequence: CASSPGSPYEQYF. In DNA, the CDR3 is TGTGCCAGCAGCCCCGGGTCACCCTACGAGCAGTACTTC.

This clone was seen just once. The chain has TRBV28 and TRBJ1-2; D unresolved. Per the germline V gene, CDR1 is MDHEN and CDR2 is SYDVKM. The CDR3 is 12 amino acids. The germline V and J ends were trimmed by 7 bases and 1 base, with 7 bases remaining between them. The CDR3 DNA is TGTGCCAGCAATCCGGTTAACTATGGCTACACCTTC. This sequence encodes CASNPVNYGYTF.

The chain's CDR3 is CASGFARGRPEAFF. CDR3 DNA: TGTGCTAGTGGATTTGCGAGGGGTAGGCCTGAAGCTTTCTTT. V is TRBV12-5 and J is TRBJ1-1; D might be TRBD1 (5 bases). The CDR3 is 14 residues long. V shed 6 bases and J shed 6 bases, with 17 bases lying between them. Germline loops: CDR1 LGHNT, CDR2 FRNRAP.

This clone has only a few counts. CDR3 in DNA: TGTGCCAGCAGCCAAGACCGTAGGGACAGAGACTATGGCTACACCTTC. Residues: CASSQDRRDRDYGYTF. The rearrangement joins TRBV7-9 to TRBJ1-2; 7 bases agree with TRBD1. The CDR3 is 16 amino acids. J lost 3 bases, V lost 5 bases, and 12 bases had no gene match. CDR1 and CDR2 (germline): SEHNR, FQNEAQ (reference sequence).

The chain links TRBV7-9 to TRBJ2-1; the D is unclear. The CDR3 runs to 16 residues. The germline V and J ends were trimmed by 6 bases and 0 bases, with 15 bases remaining between them. Germline V CDR1 and CDR2: SEHNR, FQNEAQ (reference sequence). CDR3: CASSSTRPDSYNEQFF. The CDR3, as DNA: TGTGCCAGCAGTTCGACCCGACCAGACTCCTACAATGAGCAGTTCTTC.

V gene TRBV28 combines with J gene TRBJ2-5; 12 bases align to TRBD2. This CDR3 region has 16 residues. V lost 5 bases to trimming and J lost 5 bases; unmatched junction nucleotides: 9. Germline CDR1 is MDHEN and CDR2 is SYDVKM. The DNA of the CDR3 is TGTGCCAGCAGTACTAAGACTAGCGGGAGTTCGGAGACCCAGTACTTC. It specifies CASSTKTSGSSETQYF.

This chain joins TRBV27 and TRBJ2-3; D may match TRBD1 or TRBD2 (5 bases each). The CDR3 has 12 residues. Germline CDR1 is MNHEY and CDR2 is SMNVEV (reference sequence). V lost 3 bases and J 6 bases, leaving 7 bases between the germline ends. CDR3 sequence (DNA): TGTGCCAGCAGTTTTGAGGGGGATACGCAGTATTTT. It encodes CASSFEGDTQYF.

The chain has TRBV5-6 and TRBJ2-7, with D unclear. CDR1 is SGHDT and CDR2 is YYEEEE in the germline V gene. This CDR3 comprises 12 residues. V lost 1 base and J 4 bases, leaving 6 bases between the germline ends. CDR3 bases: TGTGCCAGCAGCTTGAACAGATACGAGCAGTACTTC. It specifies CASSLNRYEQYF.

This clone was observed once. The V call is TRBV7-3, the J call TRBJ2-1; possibly TRBD2 for D (5 bases). Trimming removed 0 bases at V and 6 bases at J, with 12 bases between. Germline values: CDR1 SGHTA, CDR2 FQGTGA. The CDR3 length is 15 residues. The CDR3 loop is CASSLTGRAFNEQFF. The DNA of the CDR3 is TGTGCCAGCAGCTTAACAGGGCGGGCTTTCAATGAGCAGTTCTTC.

In its sample, this clone was seen a few times. The rearrangement uses TRBV19 and TRBJ1-1, with D perhaps matching TRBD1 (6 bases). The CDR3 spans 14 residues. V lost 7 bases and J lost 3, with 15 bases in between. CDR1 and CDR2 from the germline V gene are LNHDA and SQIVND (reference sequence). The CDR3 DNA sequence: TGTGCCAGTACTGAGGACAGATTATACACTGAAGCTTTCTTT. Translation gives CASTEDRLYTEAFF.

Comment on this clone: Germline and junction disagree at one end, which may indicate a read error. The rearrangement uses TRBV7-7 and TRBJ2-5; 7 bases are shared with TRBD1. Germline-derived CDR1 and CDR2 are SSHAT and FNYEAQ (reference sequence). The CDR3 is 14 amino acids. The CDR3 DNA is TGTGCTAGCAGCTTAGGGGGCGAAGACTGGACCCAGTACTTC. It translates to CASSLGGEDWTQYF.

The gene calls are TRBV4-1 and TRBJ2-7; D gene ambiguous. Per germline, CDR1 MGHRA and CDR2 YSYEKL. There are 12 residues in the CDR3. V was pared by 3 bases and J by 8 bases, with 11 bases between. CDR3 loop: CASSQTGSQQYF. The CDR3 region has the DNA TGCGCCAGCAGCCAGACCGGCTCCCAGCAGTACTTC.

V is TRBV2 and J is TRBJ2-1; 7 bases are shared with TRBD1. The V gene end was trimmed by 4 bases and the J gene end by 5 bases; junction bases not matched to a gene: 8. CDR3 size: 15 residues. CDR1 and CDR2 from the germline V gene are SNHLY and FYNNEI. In DNA form, the CDR3 reads TGTGCCAGCAGTGCAACCTGGGACAGTAACAATGAGCAGTTCTTC. Encoded protein: CASSATWDSNNEQFF.

The chain carries TRBV9 and TRBJ2-7; D ambiguous. The germline CDR1 and CDR2 sequences are SGDLS and YYNGEE. The CDR3 has 16 residues. Trimming cost V 4 bases and J 5 bases, with 22 bases left between them. CDR3 sequence reads: CASSSSDGLAFHEQYF. In nucleotides, the CDR3 is TGTGCCAGCAGCTCTTCGGACGGGCTCGCCTTCCACGAGCAGTACTTC.

This clone was recorded only once. This sequence joins TRBV5-5 and TRBJ2-7; D possibly matches TRBD1 or TRBD2 (5 bases each). Germline-derived CDR1 and CDR2 are SGHKS and YYEKEE (reference sequence). Trimming cost V 4 bases and J 2 bases, with 16 bases left between them. This CDR3 has 15 residues. The CDR3 DNA reads TGTGCCAGCAGCATCCGGGACCCAGTCCCCTACGAGCAGTACTTC. As protein: CASSIRDPVPYEQYF.

The V and J genes are TRBV9 and TRBJ2-1, with 11 bases fitting TRBD1. Germline V gene data show CDR1 as SGDLS and CDR2 as YYNGEE. The J segment lost 5 bases and the V segment lost 1 base, leaving 5 bases of the junction unmatched. The CDR3 contains 16 residues. CDR3 sequence reads: CASSVSGTGGNNEQFF. Written as DNA, the CDR3 is TGTGCCAGCAGCGTATCCGGGACAGGGGGAAACAATGAGCAGTTCTTC.

V and J are TRBV30 and TRBJ2-1, with 7 bases fitting TRBD2. The CDR3 has 15 amino acids. The germline CDR1 and CDR2 sequences are GTSNPN and SVGIG (reference sequence). The V gene end was trimmed by 0 bases and the J gene end by 0 bases; junction bases not matched to a gene: 2. CDR3 sequence (DNA): TGTGCCTGGAGTGTGTCGGGAGGCTCCTACAATGAGCAGTTCTTC. Its translation is CAWSVSGGSYNEQFF.

The chain links TRBV7-6 to TRBJ2-3; 8 bases fit TRBD2. Losses at the gene ends were 2 bases for V and 2 bases for J; bases not matched to a gene: 9. Germline values: CDR1 SGHVS, CDR2 FNYEAQ. The CDR3 has 17 residues. CDR3 in DNA: TGTGCCAGCAGCTTACTTAGCGGGGCCTACCCCACAGATACGCAGTATTTT. Protein: CASSLLSGAYPTDTQYF.

The chain employs TRBV9 and TRBJ1-4, with D perhaps TRBD1 (5 bases). The V and J ends lost 0 bases and 0 bases respectively, with 12 bases between them. The germline V gene has CDR1 SGDLS and CDR2 YYNGEE. This CDR3 has 17 residues. The chain's CDR3 is CASSVDQGGTTNEKLFF. CDR3 DNA sequence: TGTGCCAGCAGCGTAGATCAGGGAGGGACAACTAATGAAAAACTGTTTTTT.

The chain carries TRBV9 and TRBJ2-1; D unclear. Trimming pared 4 bases from V and 7 bases from J, leaving 12 bases between. Per germline, CDR1 SGDLS and CDR2 YYNGEE. The CDR3 is 13 amino acids. For the CDR3, the DNA is TGTGCCAGCAGCCCCCGGATTGGAAATGAGCAGTTCTTC. Translated, it gives CASSPRIGNEQFF.

The J gene is TRBJ1-4, the V gene TRBV10-2; 8 bases fit TRBD1. Losses at the gene ends were 3 bases for V and 5 bases for J; bases not matched to a gene: 5. The CDR3 loop spans 15 amino acids. The germline gives CDR1 WSHSY, CDR2 SAAADI. The CDR3 protein is CASSDWTGTNEKLFF. CDR3 coding DNA: TGCGCCAGCAGTGACTGGACAGGGACCAATGAAAAACTGTTTTTT.